These 27 T cell receptor beta chains came from one sample sequenced in a study of lymphopenia after photon versus proton radiotherapy. Assay: immunoSEQ multiplex PCR; the TCRdb copy retains only in-frame clones and omits some. This table holds 45,000 to 65,000 clones, 92% found once. This sample comprised peripheral blood, obtained from a patient treated with photon-based radiotherapy. These receptors all stem from a middle-aged woman with cholangiocarcinoma.

This chain connects TRBV11-1 to TRBJ1-2; tentatively, D is TRBD1 (5 bases). With 5 bases removed from V and 4 bases from J, the gap between germline ends came to 23 bases. The CDR3 loop spans 17 amino acids. CDR1 and CDR2 from the germline V gene are SGHAT and FQDESV (reference sequence). CDR3 sequence reads: CASSPDRFKTASYGYTF. The CDR3 DNA is TGTGCCAGCAGCCCCGACCGTTTCAAGACAGCATCCTATGGCTACACCTTC.

This rearrangement joins TRBV7-3 to TRBJ2-3, with D possibly matching TRBD2 (6 bases). The length of the CDR3 is 14 residues. Trimming removed 5 bases from V and 5 bases from J, with 14 bases in between. Germline V gene sequence: CDR1 SGHTA, CDR2 FQGTGA. The CDR3 sequence is CASSPGEAGDTQYF. Here the CDR3 DNA reads TGTGCCAGCAGCCCCGGGGAGGCGGGAGATACGCAGTATTTT.

V and J are TRBV28 and TRBJ2-1; no clear D. The CDR3 sequence is 12 residues long. Germline V CDR1 and CDR2: MDHEN, SYDVKM. The germline V and J ends were trimmed by 10 bases and 1 base, with 8 bases remaining between them. This chain's CDR3 is CAIVSSYNEQFF. CDR3 sequence (DNA): TGTGCCATCGTCAGTTCCTACAATGAGCAGTTCTTC.

V and J are TRBV28 and TRBJ1-2, with D unresolved. Germline lookup yields CDR1 MDHEN and CDR2 SYDVKM. The CDR3 is made up of 12 amino acids. Trimming removed 3 bases from V and 11 bases from J, with 13 bases in between. The CDR3 nucleotides read TGTGCCAGCAGTTTCCAACCTCTAGATTACACCTTC. Protein sequence: CASSFQPLDYTF.

A single count supports this clone. V usage is TRBV7-2 and J usage is TRBJ1-6, with D tentatively TRBD1 (5 bases). The germline V gene has CDR1 SGHTA and CDR2 FQGNSA. This CDR3 is 15 amino acids long. V gave up 2 bases and J gave up 3 bases, with 8 bases separating them. CDR3: CASSLTGGYNSPLHF. The CDR3 DNA reads as TGTGCCAGCAGCTTAACGGGGGGCTATAATTCACCCCTCCACTTT.

The chain employs TRBV10-1 and TRBJ2-2; D uncertain. V lost 2 bases and J 6 bases, leaving 7 bases between the germline ends. The V gene's germline CDR1 is WNHNN and CDR2 SYGVQD (reference sequence). CDR3 length: 13 amino acids. The CDR3 loop reads CASSENRAGELFF. The CDR3 coding sequence is TGCGCCAGCAGTGAGAATCGGGCCGGGGAGCTGTTTTTT.

The rearrangement links TRBV14 to TRBJ2-5; the match to TRBD2 covers 8 bases. CDR1 and CDR2 from the germline V gene are SGHDN and FVKESK. This CDR3 has 15 residues. After removal of 4 bases from V and 5 bases from J, the junction contained 9 bases not matched to a gene. This CDR3 is CASSLTGTRMETQYF. The CDR3 nucleotides read TGTGCCAGCAGCCTTACCGGGACTAGGATGGAGACCCAGTACTTC.

V usage is TRBV29-1 and J usage is TRBJ1-5; 9 bases match TRBD1. The J segment lost 5 bases and the V segment lost 7 bases, leaving 9 bases of the junction unmatched. CDR1 and CDR2 from the germline V gene are SQVTM and ANQGSEA. The CDR3 contains 14 residues. DNA for the CDR3: TGCAGCGCCCTGGGGGACAGGGCGGATCAGCCCCAGCATTTT. This sequence encodes CSALGDRADQPQHF.

The rearrangement joins TRBV5-1 to TRBJ2-3; TRBD1 matches 9 bases. Per germline, CDR1 SGHRS and CDR2 YFSETQ. The V and J ends lost 7 bases and 1 base, in that order; junction bases with no gene match: 7. The CDR3 contains 15 residues. The DNA for the CDR3 is TGCGCCAGCGGTCCACAGGGGGCGGGCACAGATACGCAGTATTTT. Translated, it gives CASGPQGAGTDTQYF.

This sequence joins TRBV7-3 and TRBJ1-1; 8 nucleotides agree with TRBD1. The CDR3 consists of 14 residues. Germline CDR1 reads SGHTA; CDR2 reads FQGTGA. Trimming removed 2 bases from V and 1 base from J; junction bases left unmatched: 0. CDR3: CASSLGQGNTEAFF. Here the CDR3 DNA reads TGTGCCAGCAGCTTAGGACAGGGGAACACTGAAGCTTTCTTT.

This chain joins TRBV27 and TRBJ2-7; D is perhaps TRBD1 or TRBD2 (5 bases each). From germline, CDR1 is MNHEY and CDR2 SMNVEV (reference sequence). The germline V and J ends were trimmed by 5 bases and 2 bases, with 10 bases remaining between them. The CDR3 extends over 13 amino acids. CDR3 DNA sequence: TGTGCCAGCAGTCCGAGGGGCGCCTACGAGCAGTACTTC. Translation: CASSPRGAYEQYF.

The chain links TRBV2 to TRBJ2-6; 10 nucleotides align to TRBD2. V was pared by 8 bases and J by 1 base, with 2 bases of the junction left unmatched. The CDR3 is 15 residues long. CDR1 SNHLY and CDR2 FYNNEI come from the germline V gene. DNA of the CDR3: TGTGCCAGCGAGCGGGAGGGTTCTGGGGCCAACGTCCTGACTTTC. This translates into CASEREGSGANVLTF.

This clone occurred a few times. V usage is TRBV28 and J usage is TRBJ1-2, with 9 bases fitting TRBD1. V dropped 6 bases and J dropped 8; count of bases not matched to a gene: 13. From germline, CDR1 is MDHEN and CDR2 SYDVKM. There are 15 residues in the CDR3. The CDR3 loop is CASSTGQGLGGGYTF. The CDR3 DNA reads TGTGCCAGCAGCACGGGACAGGGCCTCGGGGGAGGCTACACCTTC.

CDR3 sequence reads: CASSHGGQSTDTQYF. CDR3 nucleotides: TGCGCCAGCAGCCATGGGGGGCAGAGCACAGATACGCAGTATTTT. The rearrangement joins TRBV5-1 to TRBJ2-3; possibly TRBD1 or TRBD2 for D (6 bases each). The V end lost 4 bases, the J end lost 0 bases, and 12 bases lay between the germline ends. The CDR3 sequence is 15 residues long. Germline CDR1 SGHRS, CDR2 YFSETQ.

This clone showed up just once. This chain links TRBV28 with TRBJ1-4; D unresolved. Trimming cost V 6 bases and J 8 bases, with 16 bases left between them. The germline V gene has CDR1 MDHEN and CDR2 SYDVKM. This CDR3 has 14 residues. The CDR3 bases are TGTGCCAGCAGAACCGGGGAGGGTAGAGAAAAACTGTTTTTT. Residues: CASRTGEGREKLFF.

This chain connects TRBV29-1 to TRBJ2-5; 10 bases fit TRBD2. The J call is doubtful: the DNA matches TRBJ2-7 better. Germline CDR1 SQVTM, CDR2 ANQGSEA. The CDR3 has 13 amino acids. The CDR3 sequence is CSVQAGGPYEQYF. The CDR3 region has the DNA TGCAGCGTTCAAGCGGGAGGGCCGTACGAGCAGTACTTC.

The rearrangement uses TRBV18 and TRBJ2-7, with TRBD1 matching over 7 bases. V was clipped by 3 bases and J by 5 bases; unmatched bases: 4. The CDR3 extends over 13 amino acids. Germline V gene data show CDR1 as KGHSH and CDR2 as LQKENI. In nucleotides, the CDR3 is TGTGCCAGCTCACCCGGACAGGTTCACGAGCAGTACTTC. Protein sequence: CASSPGQVHEQYF.

This clone appeared a single time. The gene calls are TRBV2 and TRBJ2-1; 9 bases are shared with TRBD1. The ends lost 6 bases at V and 8 bases at J; junction bases unmatched: 5. From germline, CDR1 is SNHLY and CDR2 FYNNEI. CDR3 length equals 13 residues. This chain's CDR3 is CASRGDREHEQFF. CDR3 nucleotides: TGTGCCAGCAGGGGGGACAGGGAGCATGAGCAGTTCTTC.

This sequence joins TRBV7-9 and TRBJ1-2; D uncertain. The CDR3 is 13 amino acids. Trimming took 6 bases from V and 0 from J, leaving 8 bases between them. Germline values: CDR1 SEHNR, CDR2 FQNEAQ (reference sequence). The CDR3 nucleotides read TGTGCCAGCAGGCGGACTACTAACTATGGCTACACCTTC. Protein: CASRRTTNYGYTF.

V usage is TRBV7-3 and J usage is TRBJ2-3; TRBD1 aligns across 8 bases. Germline CDR1 and CDR2: SGHTA and FQGTGA. Trimming cost V 1 base and J 6 bases; bases outside gene matches: 0. This CDR3 spans 13 amino acids. CDR3 region: CASSLNRGDTQYF. The CDR3 DNA follows: TGTGCCAGCAGCTTAAACAGGGGGGATACGCAGTATTTT.

The chain combines TRBV6-1 with TRBJ2-1; 10 nucleotides match TRBD1. The CDR3 totals 16 residues. Germline trimming cut 1 base from V and 7 bases from J; bases unmatched to any gene: 7. From germline, CDR1 is MNHNS and CDR2 SASEGT. CDR3 amino acids: CASSEEDRGFVNEQFF. CDR3 DNA: TGTGCCAGCAGTGAAGAGGACAGGGGGTTTGTGAATGAGCAGTTCTTC.

The V and J genes are TRBV6-5 and TRBJ1-5; D not resolved. The CDR3 has 11 amino acids. From germline, CDR1 is MNHEY and CDR2 SVGAGI. V lost 5 bases to trimming and J lost 9 bases, with 8 bases between them. DNA of the CDR3: TGTGCCAGCAGTGCGAACGGGCCCCAGCATTTT. Translated: CASSANGPQHF.

The rearrangement joins TRBV7-6 to TRBJ2-5; D not certain. The CDR3 runs to 11 residues. The germline V gene has CDR1 SGHVS and CDR2 FNYEAQ. Trimming took off 4 bases at V and 3 bases at J, with 3 bases between the two ends. The CDR3 region is CASSWEETQYF. The CDR3, as DNA: TGTGCCAGCAGCTGGGAAGAGACCCAGTACTTC. Full variable domain (missing parts from reference TRBV7-6 and TRBJ2-5): GAGVSQSPRYKVTKRGQDVALRCDPISGHVSLYWYRQALGQGPEFLTYFNYEAQQDKSGLPNDRFSAERPEGSISTLTIQRTEQRDSAMYRCASSWEETQYFGPGTRLLVL.

This chain links TRBV2 with TRBJ1-1; D ambiguous. The CDR3 sequence is 13 residues long. The V gene lost 7 bases and the J gene lost 0 bases, with 9 bases spanning the gap. The germline CDR1 and CDR2 sequences are SNHLY and FYNNEI. The CDR3: CASTVGLNTEAFF. The DNA of the CDR3 is TGTGCCAGCACCGTCGGTTTGAACACTGAAGCTTTCTTT.

The rearrangement uses TRBV2 and TRBJ1-5, with D possibly TRBD1 on 5 matching bases. This CDR3 spans 16 amino acids. The germline V gene encodes CDR1 SNHLY and CDR2 FYNNEI. The V gene lost 1 base and the J gene lost 3 bases, with 13 bases spanning the gap. The DNA for the CDR3 is TGTGCCAGCAGTGAAGGGTTGGGACGGTACAATCAGCCCCAGCATTTT. Its translation is CASSEGLGRYNQPQHF.

This clone was seen a single time. This rearrangement joins TRBV19 to TRBJ1-2, with D perhaps matching TRBD1 (5 bases). In germline, CDR1 is LNHDA, CDR2 SQIVND (reference sequence). The germline V and J ends were trimmed by 1 base and 2 bases, with 14 bases remaining between them. The CDR3 totals 16 residues. CDR3 amino acids: CASSIGLGRLNYGYTF. The CDR3 DNA reads TGTGCCAGTAGTATAGGCCTGGGACGGTTGAACTATGGCTACACCTTC.

The gene calls are TRBV5-1 and TRBJ1-1; D unresolved. The CDR3 sequence is 14 residues long. Germline CDR1 is SGHRS and CDR2 is YFSETQ. Trimming removed 0 bases at V and 1 base at J, with 7 bases between. The CDR3 loop is CASSLVSGNTEAFF. The CDR3 DNA follows: TGCGCCAGCAGCTTGGTCTCAGGGAACACTGAAGCTTTCTTT. Drawing the rest from reference TRBV5-1 and TRBJ1-1, the complete variable domain is KAGVTQTPRYLIKTRGQQVTLSCSPISGHRSVSWYQQTPGQGLQFLFEYFSETQRNKGNFPGRFSGRQFSNSRSEMNVSTLELGDSALYLCASSLVSGNTEAFFGQGTRLTVV.